The 14 T cell receptor beta chains presented below share a single source sample, sequenced in a study of T cell responses to AZD1222 COVID-19 vaccine (dated by TCRdb to the early 2020s). The meaning of the sample's time point label: baseline before first vaccination. Libraries were built with the immunoSEQ multiplex PCR assay. Entries here come from immuneACCESS through TCRdb and include only in-frame sequences with V and J called. Some clones fail to appear in such tables; in the studies checked, an unresolved V gene covers under half of the shortfall, and the cause of the remainder is unknown. The sample table shows tens of thousands of clones, and approximately 86% are seen once. The leading ten clones occupy 5.5% to 7.5% of the sample. This specimen consisted of peripheral blood, obtained on day 0 of AZD1222 vaccination. These TCRs come from an adult in good health.

V and J are TRBV7-9 and TRBJ1-5; 7 bases align to TRBD1. The CDR3 is 13 amino acids. The trim removed 5 bases at V and 5 bases at J, leaving 3 bases unmatched. Germline assignment: CDR1 SEHNR and CDR2 FQNEAQ (reference sequence). The CDR3 protein is CASSPTGDQPQHF. CDR3 bases: TGTGCCAGCAGCCCCACAGGGGATCAGCCCCAGCATTTT.

This clone was seen a few times. The chain carries TRBV6-4 and TRBJ2-3, with 10 bases aligning to TRBD2. Germline lookup yields CDR1 MRHNA and CDR2 SNTAGT. The V gene end was trimmed by 2 bases and the J gene end by 2 bases; junction bases not matched to a gene: 1. This CDR3 has 15 amino acids. The chain's CDR3 is CASSDGTSDTDTQYF. In DNA, the CDR3 is TGTGCCAGCAGTGACGGGACTAGCGACACAGATACGCAGTATTTT.

This CDR3 reads CASRSQDGKTQYF. The CDR3, as DNA: TGTGCCAGCAGGTCCCAGGACGGGAAGACCCAGTACTTC. The chain joins TRBV2 to TRBJ2-5; TRBD2 is a possible D gene (5 bases). The CDR3 spans 13 residues. Germline loops: CDR1 SNHLY, CDR2 FYNNEI. The V end lost 6 bases, the J end lost 6 bases, and 14 bases lay between the germline ends.

In its sample, this clone was seen a few times. This chain connects TRBV18 to TRBJ1-2; D unresolved. This CDR3 has 14 residues. Germline V gives CDR1 KGHSH, CDR2 LQKENI. The V and J ends lost 3 bases and 8 bases respectively, with 16 bases between them. CDR3 residues: CASSPSGRVEGYTF. CDR3 nucleotide sequence: TGTGCCAGCTCACCCTCCGGGAGGGTTGAAGGCTACACCTTC. Based on the CDR3 plus reference TRBV18 and TRBJ1-2, the full variable domain is NAGVMQNPRHLVRRRGQEARLRCSPMKGHSHVYWYRQLPEEGLKFMVYLQKENIIDESGMPKERFSAEFPKEGPSILRIQQVVRGDSAAYFCASSPSGRVEGYTFGSGTRLTVV.

The chain is built from TRBV18 and TRBJ1-1, with a possible D match to TRBD1 (5 bases). The V gene lost 6 bases and the J gene lost 2 bases, with 10 bases spanning the gap. From germline, CDR1 is KGHSH and CDR2 LQKENI. This CDR3 is built from 13 residues. The CDR3, as DNA: TGTGCCAGCTCGGGGGGTAGTAACACTGAAGCTTTCTTT. Translation: CASSGGSNTEAFF. Supplemented by reference TRBV18 and TRBJ1-1, the full variable domain reads NAGVMQNPRHLVRRRGQEARLRCSPMKGHSHVYWYRQLPEEGLKFMVYLQKENIIDESGMPKERFSAEFPKEGPSILRIQQVVRGDSAAYFCASSGGSNTEAFFGQGTRLTVV.

The chain is built from TRBV15 and TRBJ2-1; 8 nucleotides line up with TRBD2. Germline V gene data show CDR1 as LNHNV and CDR2 as YYDKDF (reference sequence). The CDR3 is 16 amino acids. V lost 5 bases, J lost 6 bases, and 12 bases stayed unmatched. CDR3 bases: TGTGCCACCAGCCCTCATAGCGGGAAAATTAGCAATGAGCAGTTCTTC. Translation gives CATSPHSGKISNEQFF.

The chain is built from TRBV6-2 or TRBV6-3 and TRBJ1-2, with TRBD1 matching over 7 bases. There are 14 residues in the CDR3. Germline V gene sequence: CDR1 MNHEY, CDR2 SVGEGT. V dropped 2 bases and J dropped 10; count of bases not matched to a gene: 10. CDR3 bases: TGTGCCAGCAGTTACCTGACAGGGCAGACGTACTACACCTTC. This encodes CASSYLTGQTYYTF.

The rearrangement links TRBV7-9 to TRBJ2-3; TRBD2 agrees at 7 bases. Per the germline V gene, CDR1 is SEHNR and CDR2 is FQNEAQ (reference sequence). Trimming removed 1 base from V and 4 bases from J; junction bases left unmatched: 8. This CDR3 region has 16 residues. Here the CDR3 reads CASSLVGRGVADTQYF. The CDR3 coding sequence is TGTGCCAGCAGCTTAGTCGGCCGGGGGGTGGCAGATACGCAGTATTTT.

The V and J genes are TRBV13 and TRBJ1-2; 9 nucleotides match TRBD1. The CDR3 runs 14 residues. Losses at the gene ends were 6 bases for V and 4 bases for J; bases not matched to a gene: 6. Germline V gene sequence: CDR1 PRHDT, CDR2 FYEKMQ (reference sequence). The chain's CDR3 is CASRTGGTSYGYTF. Written as DNA, the CDR3 is TGTGCCAGCAGGACAGGGGGAACTAGCTATGGCTACACCTTC. The entire variable domain, with the rest obtained from reference TRBV13 and TRBJ1-2, is as follows: AAGVIQSPRHLIKEKRETATLKCYPIPRHDTVYWYQQGPGQDPQFLISFYEKMQSDKGSIPDRFSAQQFSDYHSELNMSSLELGDSALYFCASRTGGTSYGYTFGSGTRLTVV.

The rearrangement uses TRBV7-6 and TRBJ2-1, with D hard to call. The germline V gene has CDR1 SGHVS and CDR2 FNYEAQ. CDR3 size: 13 residues. Trimming stripped 2 bases from V and 5 bases from J, with 7 bases between. The CDR3 reads CASSLWSNNEQFF. In DNA, the CDR3 is TGTGCCAGCAGCTTATGGTCCAACAATGAGCAGTTCTTC.

The chain joins TRBV9 to TRBJ2-5; D tentatively reads TRBD1 or TRBD2 (5 bases each). CDR3 length: 15 residues. Per the germline V gene, CDR1 is SGDLS and CDR2 is YYNGEE. V lost 0 bases, J lost 3 bases, and 12 bases lay in between. The CDR3: CASSVDPGAKETQYF. In DNA form, the CDR3 reads TGTGCCAGCAGCGTAGACCCCGGGGCCAAAGAGACCCAGTACTTC.

The rearrangement links TRBV27 to TRBJ1-1; possibly TRBD1 for D (5 bases). Deletions cut 4 bases from V and 1 base from J, with 16 bases between. The CDR3 consists of 16 residues. CDR1 MNHEY and CDR2 SMNVEV come from the germline V gene (reference sequence). As DNA, the CDR3 is TGTGCCAGCAGTTCGGGGGACGGGAGGTGGAACACTGAAGCTTTCTTT. It is translated as CASSSGDGRWNTEAFF.

The chain combines TRBV4-3 with TRBJ2-3; 8 bases are a match to TRBD2. Germline V gives CDR1 LGHNA, CDR2 YSLEER. V was clipped by 4 bases and J by 0 bases; unmatched bases: 0. The CDR3 has 14 residues. The CDR3 coding sequence is TGCGCCAGCAGCCGCGGGGGGAGCACAGATACGCAGTATTTT. Amino acids: CASSRGGSTDTQYF.

This chain uses TRBV27 with TRBJ1-6; D might be TRBD1 (5 bases). In germline, CDR1 is MNHEY, CDR2 SMNVEV (reference sequence). The CDR3 totals 13 residues. The ends were cut back, 7 bases at V and 7 bases at J, with 11 bases in the middle. Here the CDR3 DNA reads TGTGCCAGCACTATTGGGGGGAATTCACCCCTCCACTTT. Translation gives CASTIGGNSPLHF.